This entry lists 21 T cell receptor beta chains sequenced from one sample in a study of blood T cells in healthy people across ages. Using a J-beta primer mix together with a sample-barcoded 5' primer, a second PCR was run for about 6 to 12 cycles. One entry per CDR3 protein results from TCRdb running MiXCR on the 5' RACE reads. The repertoire holds 980,000 or so distinct CDR3 sequences, with roughly 52% as singletons. Sequenced sample: blood. Every receptor here comes from a man younger than 40 in good health.

This clonotype was seen many times. The V and J genes are TRBV14 and TRBJ1-2; D uncertain. CDR3 length equals 12 residues. V lost 4 bases to trimming and J lost 1 base, with 4 bases between them. Germline V gene data show CDR1 as SGHDN and CDR2 as FVKESK. In nucleotides, the CDR3 is TGTGCCAGCAGCCCCCTTAACTATGGCTACACCTTC. It codes for CASSPLNYGYTF.

In this sample, this clonotype turned up once. The germline gene is not matched at one end of the junction; a read error may be the cause. V usage is TRBV7-8 and J usage is TRBJ1-1; D not resolved. Germline CDR1 is SGHVS and CDR2 is FQNEAQ. This CDR3 is 14 amino acids long. The CDR3 spells CVSSLRPMNTEAFF. The DNA of the CDR3 is TGTGTCAGCAGCTTAAGGCCCATGAACACTGAAGCTTTCTTT.

This sequence joins TRBV7-2 and TRBJ2-1; D is unresolved. This CDR3 is 15 amino acids long. The V and J ends lost 2 bases and 2 bases respectively, with 10 bases between them. Germline CDR1 SGHTA, CDR2 FQGNSA. For the CDR3, the DNA is TGTGCCAGCAGCTTAATGACTTTTACCTACAATGAGCAGTTCTTC. Translating it yields CASSLMTFTYNEQFF. Supplemented by reference TRBV7-2 and TRBJ2-1, the full variable domain reads GAGVSQSPSNKVTEKGKDVELRCDPISGHTALYWYRQSLGQGLEFLIYFQGNSAPDKSGLPSDRFSAERTGGSVSTLTIQRTQQEDSAVYLCASSLMTFTYNEQFFGPGTRLTVL.

In this sample, this clonotype turned up many times. V usage is TRBV6-1 and J usage is TRBJ2-3; 8 nucleotides match TRBD1. The CDR3 loop spans 16 amino acids. The J segment lost 2 bases and the V segment lost 6 bases, leaving 10 bases of the junction unmatched. Per germline, CDR1 MNHNS and CDR2 SASEGT. CDR3: CASRGQATLSTDTQYF. The CDR3, as DNA: TGTGCCAGCAGGGGACAGGCCACCTTATCCACAGATACGCAGTATTTT.

The chain has TRBV5-1 and TRBJ2-7, with TRBD1 identical over 9 bases. The J segment lost 6 bases and the V segment lost 4 bases, leaving 11 bases of the junction unmatched. The length of the CDR3 is 15 residues. CDR1 is SGHRS and CDR2 is YFSETQ in the germline V gene. This CDR3 is CASSPLRDRVGEQYF. CDR3 bases: TGCGCCAGCAGCCCCCTTAGGGACAGGGTGGGCGAGCAGTACTTC.

This clonotype was counted between two and nine times. The chain has TRBV7-9 and TRBJ2-5, with 7 bases matching TRBD1. Looked up from germline, CDR1 is SEHNR and CDR2 is FQNEAQ (reference sequence). The CDR3 loop spans 14 amino acids. V trimming: 2 bases; J trimming: 5 bases; junction bases outside the gene matches: 5. CDR3 residues: CASSLKGARETQYF. The CDR3 nucleotides read TGTGCCAGCAGCTTAAAGGGGGCCAGGGAGACCCAGTACTTC.

This clonotype was counted many times. In DNA, the CDR3 is TGCAGTGCTAGTCTCTCCTCGGCGTACGAGACCCAGTACTTC. It specifies CSASLSSAYETQYF. This sequence joins TRBV20-1 and TRBJ2-5; D call uncertain. The CDR3 spans 14 residues. Per germline, CDR1 DFQATT and CDR2 SNEGSKA (reference sequence). V lost 3 bases and J lost 5, with 16 bases in between.

This chain connects TRBV20-1 to TRBJ2-1; D call uncertain. Trimming shortened V by 3 bases and J by 7 bases, and 10 bases separated the two germline ends. The CDR3 runs 12 residues. Per germline, CDR1 DFQATT and CDR2 SNEGSKA (reference sequence). In nucleotides, the CDR3 is TGCAGTGCTAGTGACATCGGGAATGAGCAGTTCTTC. Translated: CSASDIGNEQFF.

The rearrangement joins TRBV20-1 to TRBJ2-1; 7 nucleotides match TRBD1. CDR1 and CDR2 (germline): DFQATT, SNEGSKA (reference sequence). The CDR3 is made up of 16 amino acids. Trimming at V came to 2 bases and at J to 2 bases, leaving 9 bases not matched to a gene. The CDR3 loop is CSARFALGGAYNEQFF. CDR3 nucleotide sequence: TGCAGTGCTAGATTTGCTTTAGGGGGCGCCTACAATGAGCAGTTCTTC.

The gene calls are TRBV21-1 and TRBJ1-5. TRBV21-1 is termed a pseudogene. The CDR3 is made up of 14 amino acids. The CDR3 sequence is CASTVHRGNQPQHF. The CDR3 DNA reads as TGTGCCAGCACCGTACACCGCGGCAATCAGCCCCAGCATTTT.

This chain links TRBV4-3 with TRBJ2-7; D may correspond to TRBD1 or TRBD2 (5 bases each). Trimming pared 1 base from V and 3 bases from J, leaving 13 bases between. Germline CDR1 reads LGHNA; CDR2 reads YSLEER. The CDR3 totals 15 residues. The CDR3 spells CASSQVAGTFYEQYF. CDR3 bases: TGCGCCAGCAGCCAAGTGGCAGGGACCTTCTACGAGCAGTACTTC.

The V gene is TRBV6-4, the J gene TRBJ2-1, with D unclear. Germline CDR1 is MRHNA and CDR2 is SNTAGT. Trimming pared 1 base from V and 0 bases from J, leaving 13 bases between. CDR3 length: 17 residues. This CDR3 reads CASSDYDFASSYNEQFF. The CDR3 DNA sequence: TGTGCCAGCAGTGACTACGACTTCGCGAGCTCCTACAATGAGCAGTTCTTC.

The rearrangement joins TRBV12-3 or TRBV12-4 to TRBJ2-5; D remains ambiguous. TRBJ2-7 explains the end of the DNA better; the J call may be wrong. This CDR3 is built from 12 residues. The CDR3 sequence is CASSSQSNEQYF. The CDR3 nucleotides are TGTGCCAGCAGTTCTCAGTCGAACGAGCAGTACTTC.

This clonotype was seen a handful of times. The chain links TRBV20-1 to TRBJ2-3; D unresolved. The germline V gene has CDR1 DFQATT and CDR2 SNEGSKA (reference sequence). CDR3 length equals 13 residues. V shed 6 bases and J shed 4 bases, with 14 bases lying between them. CDR3 loop: CSACDLSPDTQYF. The DNA of the CDR3 is TGCAGTGCCTGCGACTTAAGCCCAGATACGCAGTATTTT.

This clonotype was detected a few times. With a much larger clone just one base away, this may be a read error. This chain connects TRBV7-2 to TRBJ2-3, with D maybe TRBD1 (6 bases). Germline V gives CDR1 SGHTA, CDR2 FQGNSA. The CDR3 length is 14 residues. V was clipped by 3 bases and J by 0 bases, with 7 bases between them. CDR3 coding DNA: TGTGCCAGCAGCTTTACAGGGAGCACAGATACGCAGTATTTT. Its protein product is CASSFTGSTDTQYF.

V and J are TRBV18 and TRBJ2-4, with D hard to call. The DNA matches TRBJ2-7 better at its end, which makes the J call doubtful. The CDR3 has 16 amino acids. Per germline, CDR1 KGHSH and CDR2 LQKENI. In DNA form, the CDR3 reads TGTGCCAGCTCACCATCGGTCCCCCGGTTTTCCCACGAGCAGTACTTC. Translated: CASSPSVPRFSHEQYF.

In this sample, this clonotype turned up a few times. CDR3 DNA sequence: TGCGCCAGCAGCCAAGATCGATGGGGTGAGCAGTTCTTC. Protein: CASSQDRWGEQFF. The V gene is TRBV4-3, the J gene TRBJ2-1; D gene uncertain. Between the trimmed V and J ends, which lost 0 bases and 9 bases, there was a span of 9 bases. The CDR3 contains 13 residues. CDR1 and CDR2 from the germline V gene are LGHNA and YSLEER.

The V gene is TRBV21-1, the J gene TRBJ1-1. TRBV21-1 has pseudogene status. The CDR3 loop spans 15 amino acids. The CDR3 loop is CASSIVDIRNTEAFF. CDR3 coding DNA: TGTGCCAGCAGCATTGTCGACATAAGGAACACTGAAGCTTTCTTT.

This clonotype was detected a few times. The chain couples TRBV7-9 to TRBJ2-5; D not certain. Germline V CDR1 and CDR2: SEHNR, FQNEAQ (reference sequence). The CDR3 consists of 14 residues. With 5 bases removed from V and 2 bases from J, the gap between germline ends came to 12 bases. The CDR3 loop is CASSLPVIQETQYF. The CDR3 DNA follows: TGTGCCAGCAGCCTACCAGTGATTCAAGAGACCCAGTACTTC.

This clonotype was seen a few times. The rearrangement uses TRBV9 and TRBJ2-7; D perhaps matches TRBD2 (6 bases). CDR3 length: 15 amino acids. V was clipped by 0 bases and J by 0 bases, with 10 bases between them. The germline CDR1 and CDR2 sequences are SGDLS and YYNGEE. DNA of the CDR3: TGTGCCAGCAGCGTAGGCGCGGGGTTCTCCTACGAGCAGTACTTC. This gives the protein CASSVGAGFSYEQYF.

DNA of the CDR3: TGTGCCAGCAGCTTTAAAGTACTAGCGGATACGCAGTATTTT. As protein: CASSFKVLADTQYF. The chain combines TRBV7-2 with TRBJ2-3; 7 positions match TRBD2. This CDR3 comprises 14 residues. The junction had 6 bases not matched to a gene; V was cut back by 3 bases and J by 6 bases. Germline V gene data show CDR1 as SGHTA and CDR2 as FQGNSA.